This T cell receptor beta chain originates from a study of naive and memory T cell subsets. Amplification of ligated cDNA took four PCR rounds with SP2 and nested alpha and beta constant primers. TCRdb recomputed calls from the 5' RACE reads with MiXCR, one row per CDR3 protein. The sample contains 55,000 to 65,000 distinct CDR3 sequences, 7% to 8% of which appear only once. This clonotype was detected only a few times. An oligonucleotide containing a UMI was ligated to the 3' end of TCR cDNA. The CDR3 sequence is 13 residues long. J gave up 6 bases and V 8 bases, and 7 bases lay outside the gene matches. Germline values: CDR1 PRHDT, CDR2 FYEKMQ (reference sequence).

This sequence joins TRBV13 and TRBJ2-7; 10 bases line up with TRBD2. The sequence came from a female donor in good health. The CDR3 region is CASGGAGGREQYF. The CDR3, as DNA: TGTGCCAGCGGGGGAGCGGGGGGGCGCGAGCAGTACTTC.